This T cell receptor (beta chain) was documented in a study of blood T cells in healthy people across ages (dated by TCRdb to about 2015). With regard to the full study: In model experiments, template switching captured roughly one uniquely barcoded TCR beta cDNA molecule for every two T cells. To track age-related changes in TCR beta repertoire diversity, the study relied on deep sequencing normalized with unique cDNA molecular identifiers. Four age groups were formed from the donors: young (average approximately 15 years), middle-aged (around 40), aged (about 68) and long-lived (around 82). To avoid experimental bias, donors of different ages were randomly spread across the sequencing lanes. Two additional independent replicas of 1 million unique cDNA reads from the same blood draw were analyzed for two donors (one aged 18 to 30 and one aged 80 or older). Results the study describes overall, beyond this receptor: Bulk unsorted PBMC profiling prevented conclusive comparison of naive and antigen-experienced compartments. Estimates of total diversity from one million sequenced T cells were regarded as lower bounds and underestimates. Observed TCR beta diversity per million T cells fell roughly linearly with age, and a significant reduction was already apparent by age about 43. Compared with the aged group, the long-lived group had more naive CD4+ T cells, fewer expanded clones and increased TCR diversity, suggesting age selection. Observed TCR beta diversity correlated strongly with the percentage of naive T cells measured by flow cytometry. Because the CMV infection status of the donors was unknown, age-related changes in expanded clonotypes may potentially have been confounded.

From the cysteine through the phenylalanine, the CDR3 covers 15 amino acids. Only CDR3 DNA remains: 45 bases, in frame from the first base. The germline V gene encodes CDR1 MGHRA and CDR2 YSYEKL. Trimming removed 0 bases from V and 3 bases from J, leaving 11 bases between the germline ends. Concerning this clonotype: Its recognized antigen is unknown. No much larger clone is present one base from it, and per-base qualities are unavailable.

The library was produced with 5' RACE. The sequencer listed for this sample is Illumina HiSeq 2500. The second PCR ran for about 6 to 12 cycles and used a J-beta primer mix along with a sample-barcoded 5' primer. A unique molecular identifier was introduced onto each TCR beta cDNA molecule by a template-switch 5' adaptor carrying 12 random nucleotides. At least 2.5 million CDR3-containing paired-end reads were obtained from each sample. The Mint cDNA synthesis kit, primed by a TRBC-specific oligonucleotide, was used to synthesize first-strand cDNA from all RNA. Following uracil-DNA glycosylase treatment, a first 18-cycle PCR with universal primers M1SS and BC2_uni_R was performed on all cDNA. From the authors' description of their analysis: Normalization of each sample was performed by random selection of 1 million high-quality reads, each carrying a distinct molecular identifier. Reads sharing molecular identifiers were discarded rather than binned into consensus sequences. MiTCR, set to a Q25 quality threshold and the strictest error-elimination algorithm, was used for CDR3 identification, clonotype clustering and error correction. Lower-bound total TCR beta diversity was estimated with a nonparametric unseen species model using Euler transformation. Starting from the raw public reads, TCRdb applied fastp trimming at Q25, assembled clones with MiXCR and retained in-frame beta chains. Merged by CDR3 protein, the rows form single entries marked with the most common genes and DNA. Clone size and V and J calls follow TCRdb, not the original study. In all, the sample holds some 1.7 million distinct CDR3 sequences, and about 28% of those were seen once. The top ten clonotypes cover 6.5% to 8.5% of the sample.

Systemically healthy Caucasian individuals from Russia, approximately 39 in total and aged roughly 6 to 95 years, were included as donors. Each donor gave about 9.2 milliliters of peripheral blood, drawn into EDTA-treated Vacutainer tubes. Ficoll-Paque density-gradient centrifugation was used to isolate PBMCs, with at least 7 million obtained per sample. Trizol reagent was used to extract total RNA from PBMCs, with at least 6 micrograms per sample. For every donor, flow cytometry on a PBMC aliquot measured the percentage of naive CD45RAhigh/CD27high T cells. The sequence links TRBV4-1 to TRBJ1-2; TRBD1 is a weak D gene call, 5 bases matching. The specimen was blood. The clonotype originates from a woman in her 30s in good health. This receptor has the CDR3 CASSQEGTVDYGYTF. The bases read TGCGCCAGCAGCCAAGAGGGGACCGTGGACTATGGCTACACCTTC.